This section outlines one TCR beta chain sequence together with its context. Which antigen it targets is not known. No quality values exist for individual bases; no much larger clone is one base distant. The donors were healthy, HIV-negative adults with no recently reported acute infections or vaccinations. Only Caucasian adults living in Nashville, Tennessee, USA were represented among the donors. For unsorted samples, around 85 million PBMCs were counted, and genomic DNA was extracted using the QIAamp DNA Blood Mini kit. Blood was obtained by leukapheresis, after which PBMCs were separated by Ficoll-Histopaque density gradient centrifugation and cryopreserved in liquid nitrogen vapor phase. These data come from a study of shared clonotypes between healthy human individuals (dated by TCRdb to 2020 to 2022). With respect to the entire study: The cohort included a few men and two women between 18 and 49 years of age. The study deeply sequenced blood TCR repertoires of several healthy adults to estimate repertoire size and the extent of clonotype sharing between individuals. To increase sequencing depth and limit assay-specific biases, different laboratories used diverse techniques to prepare libraries and sequence TCR repertoires. Per donor, leukapheresis produced somewhere between about 0.94 and 9 billion PBMCs.

What the authors observed across the whole study: Sampling was restricted to blood, and TCR repertoires in tissue are likely to differ from TCR repertoires in blood. The small number of donors limited the genetic and exposure-history diversity represented. Based on pairwise subsampling, the degree of clonotype sharing among donors was expected to be affected by sequencing depth.

V is clipped by 0 bases and J by 11 bases, and the sequence between their germline boundaries is 11 bases long. The CDR3 holds 13 amino acids from the cysteine to the phenylalanine. Kept here is only the CDR3 DNA, which spans 39 bases and is read in frame from base 1. CDR1 and CDR2 are read off the germline V gene as SGHAT and FQNNGV. TCR CDR3 regions were amplified from genomic DNA by multiplex PCR using the deep immunoSEQ assay. Genomic DNA extracted from each cell subset was distributed evenly over all wells of several immunoSEQ 96-well plates, and each plate served as one replicate. For unsorted PBMC, 300 ng genomic DNA, equal to 30,000 or so T cell genomes, was loaded into each replicate PCR. Ten immunoSEQ deep assay plates were used to sequence the unsorted PBMC genomic DNA. Purified libraries were quantified with a Qubit 3.0 fluorometer, sized on a Bioanalyzer 2100, and re-quantified with the KAPA Library Quantification kit. Every immunoSEQ 96-well plate was sequenced on a dedicated single-read 150-cycle Illumina NextSeq 550 flow cell. The paper's data handling went like this. The immunoSEQ output contained only junctional sequences without quality scores, so filtering could not match that applied to full-length reads. To assign V/J genes and CDR3, sequences were annotated against IMGT germline references using PyIR, a Python wrapper for IgBLAST v1.9. Reads with weak V/J assignments (E-value above 1e-6), missing CDR3, stop codons, out-of-frame junctions, or ambiguous translated residues were removed. V3J clonotypes were defined as sequences sharing an identical inferred V gene, J gene, and CDR3 amino acid sequence. Percentage overlap between repertoires was computed as shared unique clonotypes divided by the size of the smaller repertoire. Three approaches were used to assess repertoire richness: RTK rarefaction, the Chao1 estimator, and Recon v2.1 estimates of unobserved clonotypes. What TCRdb holds here is the immuneACCESS table cut down to in-frame rearrangements. Part of the clones is not present; checked against another copy, under half of the missing clones reflect an unresolved V gene, and the others are unexplained. The V and J calls and clone size are taken from that table; D and trimming were inferred from the DNA. The sample records about 490,000 clones, around three quarters of which are singletons. The ten largest make up approximately 12% of the sample.

This chain joins TRBV11-2 to TRBJ1-5; the D gene is perhaps TRBD1, on 5 matching bases. This clonotype was obtained from a woman between 35 and 50 years old in good health. Some clones in this sample may be carry-over from other donors' samples. The sequencing sample was made of PBMCs. The base sequence is TGTGCCAGCAGCTTAGATACCTCGGGGGCCCAGCATTTT. This encodes CASSLDTSGAQHF. The reference TRBV11-2 and TRBJ1-5 proteins fill in what lies around the CDR3, so the full variable domain reads EAGVAQSPRYKIIEKRQSVAFWCNPISGHATLYWYQQILGQGPKLLIQFQNNGVVDDSQLPKDRFSAERLKGVDSTLKIQPAKLEDSAVYLCASSLDTSGAQHFGDGTRLSIL.